This T cell receptor beta chain is from a study of identical twins (dated by TCRdb to the mid-2010s). With regard to the full study: To test whether fetal clonotypes persist, this study deep-sequenced TCR alpha and beta repertoires from monozygotic twins, from unrelated adults of various ages, and from cord blood. Replicate twin experiments were performed at different times using different library preparation protocols to rule out contamination.

In regard to this clonotype: This receptor's antigen is unknown. No base-level quality is on record; no much larger clone is a single base apart.

On the study overall, not on this receptor specifically: Recombination models systematically underestimated out-of-frame TCR alpha sharing in monozygotic twins but agreed with sharing between unrelated individuals. In beta out-of-frame sequences, excess twin sharing was weaker, because having fewer shared sequences lowered the signal-to-noise ratio. Compared with coincidental sharing between unrelated individuals, an excess of low generation-probability sequences was observed among out-of-frame TCR alpha sequences shared between twins. Invariant T cells such as MAIT and iNKT could partly confound zero-insertion analyses, though diverse VJ usage argued against this for most clonotypes. Because the same donors could not be followed over many years, the conclusions relied on cross-sectional statistical analysis. Abundant cord blood beta clonotypes had fewer insertions, young adult naive repertoires showed a similar but weaker trend, and memory repertoires showed no such trend.

From V the trimming removes 3 bases and from J it removes 5 bases, while the gene matches leave 10 bases of the junction unaccounted for. From its cysteine to its phenylalanine, the CDR3 spans 16 amino acids. The CDR3 DNA has 48 bases and is translated from base 1. The germline V gene (reference sequence) yields SEHNR for CDR1 and FQNEAQ for CDR2. Every donor in the study was a healthy Caucasian. The twin cohort comprised three pairs of female monozygotic twins, all aged roughly 18 to 29 years. Miltenyi CD45RO+ enrichment and human naive T-cell isolation kits were used to isolate memory (CD45RO+) and naive T cells from PBMC. Libraries were built with 5' RACE. Sequencer: Illumina HiSeq 2000. Template switching introduced a universal primer binding site; the final cDNA contained a unique molecular identifier, enabling accurate counting of TCR cDNA molecules. Specific primers in the conserved constant-segment region were used to synthesize first-strand cDNA for the TCR alpha and beta chains. To control for contamination, each cDNA library was double barcoded with a SMART-Mk sample barcode plus Illumina barcodes. TruSeq adapter sequences, together with Illumina sample barcodes, were added in two successive PCR steps. Sequencing of the TCR alpha and beta cDNA libraries was done on the Illumina HiSeq platform using custom primers. On the study's bioinformatics: MiGEC processed the raw reads to extract unique molecular identifiers, while MiXCR was used to determine the CDR3 positions. For each individual, recombination models were inferred using an EM algorithm with the repgenHMM and IGoR tools. The tcR package in R was used for shared clonotype analysis, with sharing normalized by the product of cloneset sizes. To study raw recombination without the effects of thymic and clonal selection, out-of-frame nonproductive sequences were analyzed. The raw public reads went through TCRdb reprocessing: fastp at Q25, MiXCR clone calling, in-frame beta chains kept. Every entry covers one CDR3 protein and lists the most common genes and DNA from its rows. These V and J calls are TCRdb output, not the study's own analysis. Within this sample are 280,000 or so distinct CDR3 sequences, with under 9.5% of them counted one time only. In total, the top ten clones hold around 2.1% of the sample.

This sample also appeared in a second study, on yellow fever vaccine responses in identical twins. The second study's paper adds: According to the authors, in identical twins the way T cells responded to vaccination appeared partly convergent and partly personalized. Focusing on identical twins, the study followed the T cell clones that responded to the vaccine, and did so with precision.

The rearrangement joined TRBV7-9 to TRBJ2-1; 7 junctional bases match TRBD2. Sequencing was done on a sample of memory (CD45RO+) T cells sorted from blood. The meaning of the sample's cell subset or site label: CD45RO+ enriched T cells. This sequence was found in a woman between 18 and 30 years old in good health. The CDR3 reads CASSFLAENRNNEQFF. The DNA sequence is as follows: TGTGCCAGCAGCTTTCTAGCGGAGAACCGAAACAATGAGCAGTTCTTC.